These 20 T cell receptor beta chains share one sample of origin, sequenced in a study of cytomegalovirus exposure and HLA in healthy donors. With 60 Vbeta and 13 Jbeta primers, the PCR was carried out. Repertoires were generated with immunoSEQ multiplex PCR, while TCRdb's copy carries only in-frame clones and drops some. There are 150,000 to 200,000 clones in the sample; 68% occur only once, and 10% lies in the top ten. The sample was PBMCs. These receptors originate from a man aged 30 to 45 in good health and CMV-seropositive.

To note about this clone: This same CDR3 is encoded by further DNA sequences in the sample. CDR3 nucleotides: TGTGCCAGTAGTATGACACTTAACACTGAAGCTTTCTTT. Protein product: CASSMTLNTEAFF. The chain carries TRBV19 and TRBJ1-1; no definite D call. The germline V gene encodes CDR1 LNHDA and CDR2 SQIVND (reference sequence). The CDR3 has 13 residues. Trimming left V 3 bases short and J 2 bases short, with 7 bases between.

CDR3 DNA: TGTGCCAGCAGTCCACTCCCCACAGGGAATGGGGAAGCTTTCTTT. It codes for CASSPLPTGNGEAFF. The chain has TRBV27 and TRBJ1-1; TRBD1 is a possible D gene (6 bases). V was pared by 5 bases and J by 8 bases, with 21 bases between. Germline V gene data show CDR1 as MNHEY and CDR2 as SMNVEV (reference sequence). CDR3 length: 15 residues.

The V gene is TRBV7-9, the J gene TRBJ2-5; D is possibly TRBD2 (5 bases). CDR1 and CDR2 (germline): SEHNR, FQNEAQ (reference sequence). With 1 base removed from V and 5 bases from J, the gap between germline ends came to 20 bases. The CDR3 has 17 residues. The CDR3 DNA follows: TGTGCCAGCAGCTTAGGAGGGCGGCGCGGACTTTGGGAGACCCAGTACTTC. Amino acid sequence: CASSLGGRRGLWETQYF.

This CDR3 reads CASSSGQGNTDTQYF. Written as DNA, the CDR3 is TGTGCCAGCAGTTCGGGACAGGGGAATACAGATACGCAGTATTTT. V gene TRBV6-5 combines with J gene TRBJ2-3, with 10 bases fitting TRBD1. Trimming at V came to 4 bases and at J to 3 bases, leaving 4 bases not matched to a gene. The CDR3 has 15 amino acids. From germline, CDR1 is MNHEY and CDR2 SVGAGI.

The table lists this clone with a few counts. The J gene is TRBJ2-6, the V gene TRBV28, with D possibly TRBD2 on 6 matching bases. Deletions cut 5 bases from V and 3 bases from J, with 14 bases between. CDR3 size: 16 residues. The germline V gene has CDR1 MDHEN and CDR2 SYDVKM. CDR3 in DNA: TGTGCCAGCAGTCCGCGGGGCAGGGTTGGGGCCAACGTCCTGACTTTC. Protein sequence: CASSPRGRVGANVLTF.

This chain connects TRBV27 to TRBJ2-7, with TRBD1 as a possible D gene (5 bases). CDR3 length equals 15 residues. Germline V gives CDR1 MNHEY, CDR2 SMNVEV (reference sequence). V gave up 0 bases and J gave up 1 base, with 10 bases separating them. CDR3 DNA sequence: TGTGCCAGCAGTTTATCGATCCAGGGATCCTACGAGCAGTACTTC. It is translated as CASSLSIQGSYEQYF.

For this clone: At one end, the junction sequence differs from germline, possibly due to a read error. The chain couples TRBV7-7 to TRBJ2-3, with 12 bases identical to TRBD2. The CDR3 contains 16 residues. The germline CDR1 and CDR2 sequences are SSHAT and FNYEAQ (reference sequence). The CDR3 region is CASSSGLAGSADTQYF. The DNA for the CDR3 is TGTGCTAGCAGCTCCGGACTAGCGGGAAGTGCAGATACGCAGTATTTT.

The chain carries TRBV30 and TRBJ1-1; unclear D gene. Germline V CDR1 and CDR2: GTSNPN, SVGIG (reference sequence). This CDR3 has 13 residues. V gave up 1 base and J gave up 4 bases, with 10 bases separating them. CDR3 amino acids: CAWSASGATEAFF. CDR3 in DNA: TGTGCCTGGAGTGCCTCAGGTGCCACTGAAGCTTTCTTT.

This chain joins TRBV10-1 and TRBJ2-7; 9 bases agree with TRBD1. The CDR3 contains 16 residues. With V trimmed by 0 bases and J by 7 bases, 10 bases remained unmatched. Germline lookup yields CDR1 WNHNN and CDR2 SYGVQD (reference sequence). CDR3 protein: CASSESRDRESREQYF. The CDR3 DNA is TGCGCCAGCAGTGAGTCCCGGGACAGGGAAAGTAGGGAGCAGTACTTC.

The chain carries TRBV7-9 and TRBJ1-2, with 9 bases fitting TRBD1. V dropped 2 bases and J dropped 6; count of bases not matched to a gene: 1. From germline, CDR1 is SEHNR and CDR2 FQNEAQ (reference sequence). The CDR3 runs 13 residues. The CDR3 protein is CASSLTGGDGYTF. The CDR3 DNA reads TGTGCCAGCAGCTTAACAGGGGGCGATGGCTACACCTTC.

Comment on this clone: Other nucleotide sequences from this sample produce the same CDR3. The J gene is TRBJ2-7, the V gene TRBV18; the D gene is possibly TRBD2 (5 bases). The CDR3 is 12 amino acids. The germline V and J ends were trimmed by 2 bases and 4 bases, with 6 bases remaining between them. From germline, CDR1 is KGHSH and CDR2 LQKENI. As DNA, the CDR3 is TGTGCCAGCTCACCAGAGGGATACGAGCAGTACTTC. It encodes CASSPEGYEQYF.

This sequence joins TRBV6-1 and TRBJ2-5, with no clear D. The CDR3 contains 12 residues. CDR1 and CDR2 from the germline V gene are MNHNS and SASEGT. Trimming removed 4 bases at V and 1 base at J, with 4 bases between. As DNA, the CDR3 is TGTGCCAGCAGTGCTGTCCAAGAGACCCAGTACTTC. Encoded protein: CASSAVQETQYF.

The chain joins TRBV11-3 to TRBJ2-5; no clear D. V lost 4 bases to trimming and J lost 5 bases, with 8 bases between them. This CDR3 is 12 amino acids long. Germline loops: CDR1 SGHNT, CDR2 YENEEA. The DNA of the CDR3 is TGTGCCAGCAGCTCTGAGTGGGAGACCCAGTACTTC. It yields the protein CASSSEWETQYF.

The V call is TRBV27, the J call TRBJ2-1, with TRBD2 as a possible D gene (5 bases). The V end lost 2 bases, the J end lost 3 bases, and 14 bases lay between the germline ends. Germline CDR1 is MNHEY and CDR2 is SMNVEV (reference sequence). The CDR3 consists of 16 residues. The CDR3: CASSLDGAGFYNEQFF. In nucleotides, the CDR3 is TGTGCCAGCAGTTTAGACGGTGCGGGCTTCTACAATGAGCAGTTCTTC.

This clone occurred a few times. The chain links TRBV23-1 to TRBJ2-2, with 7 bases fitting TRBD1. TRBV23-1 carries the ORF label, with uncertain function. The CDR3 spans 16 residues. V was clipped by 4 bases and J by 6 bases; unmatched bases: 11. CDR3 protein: CASSRTTRGQAGELFF. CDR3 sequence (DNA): TGCGCCAGCAGTCGAACCACCCGTGGACAGGCCGGGGAGCTGTTTTTT.

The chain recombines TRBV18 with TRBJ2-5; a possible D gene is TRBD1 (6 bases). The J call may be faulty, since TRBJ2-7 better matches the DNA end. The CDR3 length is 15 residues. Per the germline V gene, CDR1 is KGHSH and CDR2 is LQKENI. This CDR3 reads CASSIAQGLTYEQYF. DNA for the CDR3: TGTGCCAGCTCGATAGCGCAGGGGCTTACCTACGAGCAGTACTTC.

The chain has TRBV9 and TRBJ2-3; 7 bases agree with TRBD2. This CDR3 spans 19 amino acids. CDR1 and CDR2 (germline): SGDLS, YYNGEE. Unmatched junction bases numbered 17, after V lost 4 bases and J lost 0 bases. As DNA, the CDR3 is TGTGCCAGCAGCCCCGGTTCGGGCGGGAGTCGTCTTAGCACAGATACGCAGTATTTT. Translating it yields CASSPGSGGSRLSTDTQYF.

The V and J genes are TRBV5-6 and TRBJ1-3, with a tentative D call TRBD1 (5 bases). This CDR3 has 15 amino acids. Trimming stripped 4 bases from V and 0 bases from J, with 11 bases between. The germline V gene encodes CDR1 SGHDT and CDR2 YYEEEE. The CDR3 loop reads CASSAQGTSGNTIYF. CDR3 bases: TGTGCCAGCAGCGCGCAGGGCACCTCTGGAAACACCATATATTTT. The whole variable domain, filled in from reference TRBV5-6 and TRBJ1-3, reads DAGVTQSPTHLIKTRGQQVTLRCSPKSGHDTVSWYQQALGQGPQFIFQYYEEEERQRGNFPDRFSGHQFPNYSSELNVNALLLGDSALYLCASSAQGTSGNTIYFGEGSWLTVV.

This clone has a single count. CDR3 residues: CASSLSGVSGEAFF. CDR3 coding DNA: TGCGCCAGCAGCTTGTCGGGGGTAAGTGGAGAAGCTTTCTTT. The V and J genes are TRBV5-1 and TRBJ1-1; D is perhaps TRBD1 (5 bases). Germline CDR1 SGHRS, CDR2 YFSETQ. V dropped 1 base and J dropped 8 bases, with 15 bases sitting between them. The CDR3 runs to 14 residues. The variable domain in full, with the rest retrieved from reference TRBV5-1 and TRBJ1-1, is KAGVTQTPRYLIKTRGQQVTLSCSPISGHRSVSWYQQTPGQGLQFLFEYFSETQRNKGNFPGRFSGRQFSNSRSEMNVSTLELGDSALYLCASSLSGVSGEAFFGQGTRLTVV.

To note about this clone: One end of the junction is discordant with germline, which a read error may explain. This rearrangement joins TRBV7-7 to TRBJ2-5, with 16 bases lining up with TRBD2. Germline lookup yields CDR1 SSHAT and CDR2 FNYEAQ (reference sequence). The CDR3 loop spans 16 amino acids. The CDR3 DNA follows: TGTGCTAGCAGCCTGGGACTAGCGGGAGGGGAAGAGACCCAGTACTTC. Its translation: CASSLGLAGGEETQYF.